This T cell receptor beta chain was found in a study of cytomegalovirus exposure and HLA in healthy donors. Broader study findings: CMV antigen specificity was confirmed in vitro for a few CMV-associated chains. Some TCR beta chains (more than 150 of them) were listed as cytomegalovirus-associated. Accounts indicate the classifier identified cytomegalovirus status with strong specificity and sensitivity.

The CDR3 is made up of 14 amino acids. V lost 4 bases and J 3 bases, leaving 12 bases between the germline ends. Germline lookup yields CDR1 SGHTA and CDR2 FQGNSA. The assay was immunoSEQ multiplex PCR, and TCRdb's table has in-frame clones only and misses some. The top ten clones hold 3% of a sample with approximately 99,000 clones, approximately 85% of them seen once. A remark on this clone: Its target is unknown.

The V call is TRBV7-2, the J call TRBJ1-1, with D perhaps matching TRBD1 (5 bases). The sample consisted of PBMCs. This receptor was identified in a young woman in good health and CMV-seronegative. The chain's CDR3 is CASSYAQGDTEAFF. Written as DNA, the CDR3 is TGTGCCAGCAGCTATGCTCAGGGCGACACTGAAGCTTTCTTT.